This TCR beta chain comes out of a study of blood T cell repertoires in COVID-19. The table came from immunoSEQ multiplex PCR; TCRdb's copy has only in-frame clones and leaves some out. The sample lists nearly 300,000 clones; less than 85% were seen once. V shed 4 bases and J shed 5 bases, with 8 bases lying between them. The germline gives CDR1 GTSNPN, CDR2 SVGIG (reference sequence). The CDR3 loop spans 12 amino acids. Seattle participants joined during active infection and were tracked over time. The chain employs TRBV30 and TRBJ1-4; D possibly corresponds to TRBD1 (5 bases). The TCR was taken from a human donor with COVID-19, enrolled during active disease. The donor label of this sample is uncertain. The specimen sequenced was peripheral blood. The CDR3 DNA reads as TGTGCCTGGAAGGGGAACAATGAAAAACTGTTTTTT. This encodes CAWKGNNEKLFF.